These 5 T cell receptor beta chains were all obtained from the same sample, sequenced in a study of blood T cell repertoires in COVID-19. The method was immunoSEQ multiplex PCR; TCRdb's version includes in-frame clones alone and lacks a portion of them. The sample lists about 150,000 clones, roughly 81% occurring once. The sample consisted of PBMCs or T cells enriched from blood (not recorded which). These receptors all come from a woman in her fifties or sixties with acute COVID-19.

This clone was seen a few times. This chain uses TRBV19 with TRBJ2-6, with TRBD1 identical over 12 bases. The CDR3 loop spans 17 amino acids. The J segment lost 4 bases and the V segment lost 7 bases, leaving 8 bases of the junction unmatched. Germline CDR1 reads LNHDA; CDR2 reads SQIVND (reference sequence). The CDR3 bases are TGTGCCAGTAACCCGGGACAGGGGGCTTGGGGGGCCAACGTCCTGACTTTC. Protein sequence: CASNPGQGAWGANVLTF.

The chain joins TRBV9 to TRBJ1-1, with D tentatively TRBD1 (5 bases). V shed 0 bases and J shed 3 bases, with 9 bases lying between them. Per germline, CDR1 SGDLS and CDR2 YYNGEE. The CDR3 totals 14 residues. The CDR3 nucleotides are TGTGCCAGCAGCGTAGGGGGCAGCCACACTGAAGCTTTCTTT. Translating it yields CASSVGGSHTEAFF.

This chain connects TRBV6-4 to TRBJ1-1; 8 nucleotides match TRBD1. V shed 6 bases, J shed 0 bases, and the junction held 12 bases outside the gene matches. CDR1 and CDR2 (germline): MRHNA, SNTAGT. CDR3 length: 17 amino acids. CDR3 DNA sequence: TGTGCCAGCAGAGATAGGACAGGGCATTCCATGAACACTGAAGCTTTCTTT. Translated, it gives CASRDRTGHSMNTEAFF.

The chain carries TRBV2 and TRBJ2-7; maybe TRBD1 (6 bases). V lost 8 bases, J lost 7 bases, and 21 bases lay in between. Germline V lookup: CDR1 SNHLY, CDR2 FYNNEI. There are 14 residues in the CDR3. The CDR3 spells CASDGTSRLGEQYF. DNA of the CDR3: TGTGCCAGCGACGGGACATCTCGATTAGGGGAGCAGTACTTC.

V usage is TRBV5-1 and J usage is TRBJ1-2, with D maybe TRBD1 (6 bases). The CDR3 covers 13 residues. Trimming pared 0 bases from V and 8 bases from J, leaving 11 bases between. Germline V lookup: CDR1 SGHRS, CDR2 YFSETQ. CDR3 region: CASSLVVQGGYTF. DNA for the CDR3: TGCGCCAGCAGCTTGGTTGTCCAGGGGGGCTACACCTTC.